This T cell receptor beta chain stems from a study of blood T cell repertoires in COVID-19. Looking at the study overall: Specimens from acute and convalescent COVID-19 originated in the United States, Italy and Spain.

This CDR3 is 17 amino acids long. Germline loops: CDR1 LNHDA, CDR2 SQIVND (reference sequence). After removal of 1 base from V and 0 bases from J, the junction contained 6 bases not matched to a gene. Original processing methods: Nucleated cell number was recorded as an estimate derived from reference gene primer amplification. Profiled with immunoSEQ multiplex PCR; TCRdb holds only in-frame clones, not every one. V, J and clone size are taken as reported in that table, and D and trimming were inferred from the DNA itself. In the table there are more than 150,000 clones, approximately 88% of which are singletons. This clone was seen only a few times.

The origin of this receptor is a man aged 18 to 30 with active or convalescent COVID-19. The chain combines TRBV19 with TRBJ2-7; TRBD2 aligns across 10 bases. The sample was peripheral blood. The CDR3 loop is CASSIALAGIASYEQYF. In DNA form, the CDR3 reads TGTGCCAGTAGTATAGCACTAGCGGGGATCGCCTCCTACGAGCAGTACTTC.